This T cell receptor (beta chain) was profiled in a study of regulatory T cells in long-lasting Graves disease. Turning to the study itself: Persistent cases were those of Graves' disease that involved over 5 years of antithyroid drugs with positive TSH receptor antibodies.

Study results and limitations: There were preferences for TRBV28, TRBJ1-2 and TRBJ2-5 in persistent disease.

This clonotype has a count of ten or more. No antigen is known for it. The CDR3 is made up of 14 amino acids. V lost 4 bases and J lost 4, with 13 bases in between. From germline, CDR1 is LGHNA and CDR2 YNFKEQ. Time point in this sample: persistent/refractory GD, antithyroid drugs over 5 years with positive TRAb. PBMC RNA served as the TCR library source. EDTA tubes received about 9.6 milliliters of drawn peripheral blood. The authors built TCR beta libraries using iRepertoire HTBI primers and Arm-PCR of CDR3 regions. MiXCR was run by TCRdb on the multiplex PCR reads, yielding one entry per CDR3 protein. The sample shows approximately 290,000 distinct CDR3 sequences, roughly 21% of them seen only once.

This clonotype was obtained from a female donor with Graves disease. Here the sequenced sample was peripheral blood mononuclear cells (PBMCs), taken when the disease was refractory, from a patient treated with antithyroid drugs. The chain recombines TRBV4-2 with TRBJ1-1, with unresolved D. The CDR3 bases are TGTGCCAGCAGCCCCGAGGATGCGGCCACTGAAGCTTTCTTT. Its protein is CASSPEDAATEAFF.